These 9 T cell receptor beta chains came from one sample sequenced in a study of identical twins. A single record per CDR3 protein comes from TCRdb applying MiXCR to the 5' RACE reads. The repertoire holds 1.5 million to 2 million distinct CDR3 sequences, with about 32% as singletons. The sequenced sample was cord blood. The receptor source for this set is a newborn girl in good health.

For the CDR3, the DNA is TGTGCCAGCAGCGCGGGACAGGGGGCGGCCAAAAACATTCAGTACTTC. Amino acid sequence: CASSAGQGAAKNIQYF. V gene TRBV14 combines with J gene TRBJ2-4, with 12 bases aligning to TRBD1. Germline V gene data show CDR1 as SGHDN and CDR2 as FVKESK. The CDR3 has 16 residues. The junction had 3 bases not matched to a gene; V was cut back by 5 bases and J by 1 base.

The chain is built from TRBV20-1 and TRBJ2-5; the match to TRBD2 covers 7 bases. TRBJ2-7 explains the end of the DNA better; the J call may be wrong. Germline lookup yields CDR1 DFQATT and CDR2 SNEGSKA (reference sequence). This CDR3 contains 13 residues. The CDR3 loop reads CSARSPGGHEQYF. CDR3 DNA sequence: TGCAGTGCTAGGTCGCCGGGAGGCCACGAGCAGTACTTC.

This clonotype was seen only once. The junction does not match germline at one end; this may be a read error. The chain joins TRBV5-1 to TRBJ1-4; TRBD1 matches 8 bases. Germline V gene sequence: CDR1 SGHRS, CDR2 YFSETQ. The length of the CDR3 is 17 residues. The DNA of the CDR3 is TGCGCCAACAGCCCCTCCCTGACAGGGGAGGCTAATGAAAAACTGTTTTTT. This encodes CANSPSLTGEANEKLFF. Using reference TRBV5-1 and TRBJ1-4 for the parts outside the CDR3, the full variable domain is KAGVTQTPRYLIKTRGQQVTLSCSPISGHRSVSWYQQTPGQGLQFLFEYFSETQRNKGNFPGRFSGRQFSNSRSEMNVSTLELGDSALYLCANSPSLTGEANEKLFFGSGTQLSVL.

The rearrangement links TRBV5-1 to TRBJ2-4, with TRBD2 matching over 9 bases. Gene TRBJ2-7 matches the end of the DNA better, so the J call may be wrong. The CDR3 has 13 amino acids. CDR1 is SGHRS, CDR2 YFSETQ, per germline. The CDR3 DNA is TGCGCCAGCAGAATGGGACTAGCACGCGAGCAGTACTTC. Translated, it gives CASRMGLAREQYF.

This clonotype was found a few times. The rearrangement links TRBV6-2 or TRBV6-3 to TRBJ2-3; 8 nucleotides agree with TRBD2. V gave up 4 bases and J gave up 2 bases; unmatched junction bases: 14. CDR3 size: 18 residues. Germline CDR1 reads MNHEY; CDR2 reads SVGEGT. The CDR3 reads CASSFTIRGGLSTDTQYF. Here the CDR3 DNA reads TGTGCCAGCAGTTTCACCATCCGGGGGGGCCTATCCACAGATACGCAGTATTTT.

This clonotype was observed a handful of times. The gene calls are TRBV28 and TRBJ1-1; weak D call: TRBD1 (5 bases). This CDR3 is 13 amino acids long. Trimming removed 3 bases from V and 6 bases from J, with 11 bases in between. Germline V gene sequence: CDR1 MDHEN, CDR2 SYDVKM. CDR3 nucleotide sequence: TGTGCCAGCAGTTTCGCCAGGGCTCCTGAAGCTTTCTTT. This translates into CASSFARAPEAFF.

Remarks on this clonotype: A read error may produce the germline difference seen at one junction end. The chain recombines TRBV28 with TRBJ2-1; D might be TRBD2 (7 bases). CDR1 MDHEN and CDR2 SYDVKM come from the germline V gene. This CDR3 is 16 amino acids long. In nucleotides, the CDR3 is TGTGCCAGCAGCTTATCCCGCATGGGAGGGGGGGATGAGCAGTTCTTC. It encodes CASSLSRMGGGDEQFF.

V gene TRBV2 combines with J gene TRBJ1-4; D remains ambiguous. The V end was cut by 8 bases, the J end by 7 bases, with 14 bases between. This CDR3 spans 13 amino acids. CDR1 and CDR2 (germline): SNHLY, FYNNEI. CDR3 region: CASGLRGREKLFF. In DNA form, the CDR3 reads TGTGCCAGCGGTTTGCGGGGTCGTGAAAAACTGTTTTTT.

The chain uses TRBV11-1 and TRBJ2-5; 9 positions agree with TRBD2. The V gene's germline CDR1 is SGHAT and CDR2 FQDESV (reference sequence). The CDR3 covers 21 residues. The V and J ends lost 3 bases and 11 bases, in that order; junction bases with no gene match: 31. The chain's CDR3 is CASSFSVPPLAGPGLNNEQYF. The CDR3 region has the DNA TGTGCCAGCAGCTTTTCGGTCCCCCCTCTAGCGGGGCCTGGACTCAACAATGAGCAGTACTTC. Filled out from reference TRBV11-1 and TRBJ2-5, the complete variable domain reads EAEVAQSPRYKITEKSQAVAFWCDPISGHATLYWYRQILGQGPELLVQFQDESVVDDSQLPKDRFSAERLKGVDSTLKIQPAELGDSAMYLCASSFSVPPLAGPGLNNEQYFGPGTRLLVL.